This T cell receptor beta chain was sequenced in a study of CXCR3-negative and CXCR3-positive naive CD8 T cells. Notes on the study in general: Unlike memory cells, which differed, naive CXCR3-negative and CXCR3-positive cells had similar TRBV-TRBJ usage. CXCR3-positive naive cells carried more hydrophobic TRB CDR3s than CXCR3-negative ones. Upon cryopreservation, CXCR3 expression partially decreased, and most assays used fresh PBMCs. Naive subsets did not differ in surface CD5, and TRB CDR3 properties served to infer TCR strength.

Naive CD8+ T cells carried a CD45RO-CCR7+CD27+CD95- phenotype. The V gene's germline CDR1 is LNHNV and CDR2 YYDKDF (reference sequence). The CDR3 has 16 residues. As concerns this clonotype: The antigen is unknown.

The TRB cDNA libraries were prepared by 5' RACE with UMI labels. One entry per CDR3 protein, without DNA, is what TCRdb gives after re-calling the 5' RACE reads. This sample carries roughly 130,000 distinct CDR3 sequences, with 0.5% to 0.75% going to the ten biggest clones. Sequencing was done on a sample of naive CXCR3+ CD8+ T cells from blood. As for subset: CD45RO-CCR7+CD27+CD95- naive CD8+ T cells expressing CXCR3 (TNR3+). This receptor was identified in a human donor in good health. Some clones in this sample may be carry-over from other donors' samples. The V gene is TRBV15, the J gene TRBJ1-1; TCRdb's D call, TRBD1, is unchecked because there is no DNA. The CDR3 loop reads CATSRVGSGIGTEAFF.